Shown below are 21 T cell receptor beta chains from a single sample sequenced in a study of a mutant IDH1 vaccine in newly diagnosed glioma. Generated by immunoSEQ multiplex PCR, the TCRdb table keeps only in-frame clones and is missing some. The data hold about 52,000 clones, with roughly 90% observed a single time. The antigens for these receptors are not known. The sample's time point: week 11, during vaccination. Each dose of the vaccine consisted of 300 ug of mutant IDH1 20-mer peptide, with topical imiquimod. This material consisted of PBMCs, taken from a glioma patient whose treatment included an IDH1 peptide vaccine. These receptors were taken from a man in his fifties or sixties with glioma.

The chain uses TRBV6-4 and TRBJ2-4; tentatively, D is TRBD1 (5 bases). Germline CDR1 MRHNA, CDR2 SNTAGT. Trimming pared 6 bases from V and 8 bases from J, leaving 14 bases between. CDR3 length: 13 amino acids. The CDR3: CASSLGPKDIQYF. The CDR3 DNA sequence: TGTGCCAGCAGCTTGGGGCCGAAAGACATTCAGTACTTC.

CDR3 sequence reads: CASSLGPGAQNTEAFF. In nucleotides, the CDR3 is TGCGCCAGCAGCTTGGGTCCGGGGGCGCAGAACACTGAAGCTTTCTTT. The chain is built from TRBV5-1 and TRBJ1-1, with D maybe TRBD1 (6 bases). Trimming cost V 0 bases and J 1 base, with 13 bases left between them. The CDR3 length is 16 residues. Germline CDR1 and CDR2: SGHRS and YFSETQ. The full variable domain, with the rest looked up from reference TRBV5-1 and TRBJ1-1, is KAGVTQTPRYLIKTRGQQVTLSCSPISGHRSVSWYQQTPGQGLQFLFEYFSETQRNKGNFPGRFSGRQFSNSRSEMNVSTLELGDSALYLCASSLGPGAQNTEAFFGQGTRLTVV.

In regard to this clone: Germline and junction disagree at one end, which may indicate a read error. CDR3 protein: CASSEERIEDTQYF. Here the CDR3 DNA reads TGCGCCAGCAGCGAAGAAAGGATCGAAGATACGCAGTATTTT. This chain connects TRBV4-1 to TRBJ2-3; D call uncertain. Per the germline V gene, CDR1 is MGHRA and CDR2 is YSYEKL. The CDR3 loop spans 14 amino acids.

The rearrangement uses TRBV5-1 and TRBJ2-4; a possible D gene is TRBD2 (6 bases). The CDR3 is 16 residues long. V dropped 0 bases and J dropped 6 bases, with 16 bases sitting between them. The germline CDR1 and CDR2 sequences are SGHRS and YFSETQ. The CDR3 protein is CASSLGAAGSLNIQYF. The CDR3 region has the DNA TGCGCCAGCAGCTTGGGGGCCGCCGGGAGTCTAAACATTCAGTACTTC.

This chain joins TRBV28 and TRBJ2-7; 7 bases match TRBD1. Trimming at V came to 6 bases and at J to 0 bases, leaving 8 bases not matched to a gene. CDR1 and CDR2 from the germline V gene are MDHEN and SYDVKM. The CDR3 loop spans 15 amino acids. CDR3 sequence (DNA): TGTGCCAGCAGCTTTGACAGGGCGAGCTCCTACGAGCAGTACTTC. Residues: CASSFDRASSYEQYF.

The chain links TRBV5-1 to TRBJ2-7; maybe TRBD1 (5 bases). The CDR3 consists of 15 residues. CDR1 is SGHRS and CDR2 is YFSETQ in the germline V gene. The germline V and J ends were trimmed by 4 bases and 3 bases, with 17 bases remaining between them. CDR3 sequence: CASSRQGSNDYEQYF. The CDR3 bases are TGCGCCAGCAGCCGCCAGGGAAGTAACGACTACGAGCAGTACTTC.

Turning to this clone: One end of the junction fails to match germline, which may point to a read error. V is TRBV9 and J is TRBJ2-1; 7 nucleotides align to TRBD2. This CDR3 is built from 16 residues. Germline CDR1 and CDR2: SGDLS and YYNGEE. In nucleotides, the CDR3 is TGTGCCAGTAGCGTAGGCCCCGGGGGGAGCTACAATGAGCAGTTCTTC. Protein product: CASSVGPGGSYNEQFF.

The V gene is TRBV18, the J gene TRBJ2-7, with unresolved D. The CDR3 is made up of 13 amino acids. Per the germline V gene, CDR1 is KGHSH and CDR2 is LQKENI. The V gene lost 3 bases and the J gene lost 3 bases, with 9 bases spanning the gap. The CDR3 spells CASSPPLNYEQYF. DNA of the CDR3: TGTGCCAGCTCACCCCCGTTAAACTACGAGCAGTACTTC.

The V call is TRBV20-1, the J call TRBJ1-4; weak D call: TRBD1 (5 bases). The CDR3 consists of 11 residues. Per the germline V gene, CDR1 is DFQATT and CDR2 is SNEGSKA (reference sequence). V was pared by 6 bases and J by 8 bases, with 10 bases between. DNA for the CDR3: TGCAGTGCCCCACGGGGGGAAAAACTGTTTTTT. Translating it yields CSAPRGEKLFF.

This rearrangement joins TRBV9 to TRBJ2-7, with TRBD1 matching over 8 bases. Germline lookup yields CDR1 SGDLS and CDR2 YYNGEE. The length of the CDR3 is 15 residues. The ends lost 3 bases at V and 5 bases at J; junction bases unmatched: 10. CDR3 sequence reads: CASSATSDRVDEQYF. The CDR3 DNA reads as TGTGCCAGCAGCGCAACTTCGGACAGGGTGGACGAGCAGTACTTC.

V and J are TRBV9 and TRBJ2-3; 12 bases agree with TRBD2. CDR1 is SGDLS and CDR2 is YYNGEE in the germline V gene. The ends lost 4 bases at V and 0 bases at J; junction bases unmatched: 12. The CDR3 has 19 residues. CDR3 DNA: TGTGCCAGCAGCATATCCGGTGAGGGACTAGCGGGCAGCACAGATACGCAGTATTTT. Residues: CASSISGEGLAGSTDTQYF.

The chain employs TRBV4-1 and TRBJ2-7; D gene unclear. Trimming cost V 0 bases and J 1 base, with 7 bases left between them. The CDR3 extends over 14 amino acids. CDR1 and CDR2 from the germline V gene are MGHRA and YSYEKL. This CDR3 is CASSQDGSSYEQYF. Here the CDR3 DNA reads TGCGCCAGCAGCCAAGACGGTTCTTCCTACGAGCAGTACTTC.

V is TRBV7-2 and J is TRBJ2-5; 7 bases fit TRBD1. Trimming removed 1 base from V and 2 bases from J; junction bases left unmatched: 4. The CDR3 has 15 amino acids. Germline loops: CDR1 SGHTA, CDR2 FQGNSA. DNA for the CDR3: TGTGCCAGCAGCTTAGTGGCAGGGGGACAAGAGACCCAGTACTTC. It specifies CASSLVAGGQETQYF.

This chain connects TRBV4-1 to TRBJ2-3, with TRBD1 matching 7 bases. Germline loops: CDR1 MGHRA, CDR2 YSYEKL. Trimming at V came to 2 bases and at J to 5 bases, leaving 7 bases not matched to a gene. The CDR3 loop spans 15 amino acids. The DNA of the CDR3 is TGCGCCAGCAGCCAACCACAGGGGTTGGAAGATACGCAGTATTTT. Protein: CASSQPQGLEDTQYF.

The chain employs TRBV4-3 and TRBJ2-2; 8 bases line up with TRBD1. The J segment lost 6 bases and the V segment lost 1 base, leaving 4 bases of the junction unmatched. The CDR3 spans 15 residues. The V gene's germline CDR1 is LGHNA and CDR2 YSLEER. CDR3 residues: CASSQGGQVAGELFF. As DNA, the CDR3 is TGCGCCAGCAGCCAAGGGGGACAGGTCGCCGGGGAGCTGTTTTTT.

DNA for the CDR3: TGTGCCAGCAGTGAATATAGGTGGGAGGGCCCTACCGGGGAGCTGTTTTTT. This sequence encodes CASSEYRWEGPTGELFF. The chain joins TRBV25-1 to TRBJ2-2; 7 bases agree with TRBD2. The CDR3 consists of 17 residues. CDR1 and CDR2 from the germline V gene are MGHDK and SYGVNS. Losses at the gene ends were 0 bases for V and 5 bases for J; bases not matched to a gene: 9.

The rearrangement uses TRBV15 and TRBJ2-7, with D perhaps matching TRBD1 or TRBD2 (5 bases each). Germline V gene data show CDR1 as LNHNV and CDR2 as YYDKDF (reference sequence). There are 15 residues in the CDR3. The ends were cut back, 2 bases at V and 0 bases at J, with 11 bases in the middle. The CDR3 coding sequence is TGTGCCACCAGCAGAACCAGAGGGGTCTCCTACGAGCAGTACTTC. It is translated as CATSRTRGVSYEQYF.

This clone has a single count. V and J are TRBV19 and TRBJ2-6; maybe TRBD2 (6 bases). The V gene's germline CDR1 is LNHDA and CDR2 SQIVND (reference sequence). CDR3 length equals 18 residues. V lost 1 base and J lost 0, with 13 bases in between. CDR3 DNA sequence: TGTGCCAGTAGTATAGCTGTGGGACTCCCCTCTGGGGCCAACGTCCTGACTTTC. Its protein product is CASSIAVGLPSGANVLTF.

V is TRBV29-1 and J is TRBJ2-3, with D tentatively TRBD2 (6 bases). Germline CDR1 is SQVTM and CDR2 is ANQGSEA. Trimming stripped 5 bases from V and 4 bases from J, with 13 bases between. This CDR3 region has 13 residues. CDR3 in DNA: TGCAGCGTTCTGGAGGGTAGCCCAGATACGCAGTATTTT. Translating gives CSVLEGSPDTQYF.

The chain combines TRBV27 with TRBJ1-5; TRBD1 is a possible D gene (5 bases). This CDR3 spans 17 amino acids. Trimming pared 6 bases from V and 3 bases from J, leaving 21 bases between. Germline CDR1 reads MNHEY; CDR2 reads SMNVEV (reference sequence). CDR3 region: CASSPRNRPSDNQPQHF. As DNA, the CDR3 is TGTGCCAGCAGCCCTCGAAACAGGCCGTCTGACAATCAGCCCCAGCATTTT.

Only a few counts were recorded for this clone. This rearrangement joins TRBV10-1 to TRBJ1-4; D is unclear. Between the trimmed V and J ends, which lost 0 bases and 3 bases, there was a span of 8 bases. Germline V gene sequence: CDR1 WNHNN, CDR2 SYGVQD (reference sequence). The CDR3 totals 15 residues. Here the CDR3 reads CASSESRRANEKLFF. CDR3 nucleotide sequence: TGCGCCAGCAGTGAGTCTAGGAGGGCTAATGAAAAACTGTTTTTT.